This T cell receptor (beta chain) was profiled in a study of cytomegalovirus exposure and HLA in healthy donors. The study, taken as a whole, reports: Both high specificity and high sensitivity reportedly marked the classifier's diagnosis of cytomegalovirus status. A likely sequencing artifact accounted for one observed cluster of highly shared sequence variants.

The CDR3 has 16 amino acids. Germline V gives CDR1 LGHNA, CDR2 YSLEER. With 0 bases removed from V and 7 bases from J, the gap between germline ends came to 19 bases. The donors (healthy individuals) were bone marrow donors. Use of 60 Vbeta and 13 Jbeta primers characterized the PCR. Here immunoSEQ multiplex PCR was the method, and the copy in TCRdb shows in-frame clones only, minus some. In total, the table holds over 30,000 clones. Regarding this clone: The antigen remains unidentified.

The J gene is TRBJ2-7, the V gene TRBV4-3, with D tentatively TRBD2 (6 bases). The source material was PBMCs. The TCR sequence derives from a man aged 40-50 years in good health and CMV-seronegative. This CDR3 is CASSQDWGWTTPEQYF. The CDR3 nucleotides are TGCGCCAGCAGCCAAGATTGGGGGTGGACTACCCCGGAGCAGTACTTC.